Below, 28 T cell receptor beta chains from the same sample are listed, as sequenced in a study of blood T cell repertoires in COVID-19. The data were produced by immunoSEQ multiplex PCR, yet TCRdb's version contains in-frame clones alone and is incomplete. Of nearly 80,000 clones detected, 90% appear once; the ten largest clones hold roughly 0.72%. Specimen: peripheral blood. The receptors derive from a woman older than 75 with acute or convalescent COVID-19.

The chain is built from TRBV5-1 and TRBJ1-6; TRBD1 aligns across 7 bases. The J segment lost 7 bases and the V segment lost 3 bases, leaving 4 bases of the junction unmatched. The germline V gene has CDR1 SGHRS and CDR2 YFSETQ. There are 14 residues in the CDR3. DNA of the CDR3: TGCGCCAGCAGCTCAACAGGGGAGAATTCACCCCTCCACTTT. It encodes CASSSTGENSPLHF.

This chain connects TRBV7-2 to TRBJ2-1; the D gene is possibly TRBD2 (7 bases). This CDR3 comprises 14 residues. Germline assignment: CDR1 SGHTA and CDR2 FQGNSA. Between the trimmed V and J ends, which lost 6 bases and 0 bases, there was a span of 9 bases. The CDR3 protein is CASRGGASYNEQFF. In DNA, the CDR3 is TGTGCCAGCAGAGGGGGGGCCTCCTACAATGAGCAGTTCTTC.

CDR3 bases: TGTGCCGCCAATGGGGGAGGGTATGGCTACACCTTC. It specifies CAANGGGYGYTF. The chain recombines TRBV6-5 with TRBJ1-2; D perhaps matches TRBD1 (5 bases). The CDR3 length is 12 residues. Trimming shortened V by 11 bases and J by 5 bases, and 15 bases separated the two germline ends. Germline V gene lookup returns CDR1 MNHEY and CDR2 SVGAGI.

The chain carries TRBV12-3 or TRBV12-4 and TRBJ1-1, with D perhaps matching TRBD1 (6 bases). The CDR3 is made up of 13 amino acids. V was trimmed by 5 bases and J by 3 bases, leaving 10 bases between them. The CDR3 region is CASSEQGYTEAFF. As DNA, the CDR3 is TGTGCCAGCAGTGAGCAGGGGTACACTGAAGCTTTCTTT.

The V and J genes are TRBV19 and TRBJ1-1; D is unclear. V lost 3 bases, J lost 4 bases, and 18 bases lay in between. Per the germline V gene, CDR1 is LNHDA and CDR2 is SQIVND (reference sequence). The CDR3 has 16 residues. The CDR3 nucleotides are TGTGCCAGTAGTATCCGAGGACTCTCAGGTACCACTGAAGCTTTCTTT. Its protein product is CASSIRGLSGTTEAFF. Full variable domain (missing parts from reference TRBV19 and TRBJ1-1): DGGITQSPKYLFRKEGQNVTLSCEQNLNHDAMYWYRQDPGQGLRLIYYSQIVNDFQKGDIAEGYSVSREKKESFPLTVTSAQKNPTAFYLCASSIRGLSGTTEAFFGQGTRLTVV.

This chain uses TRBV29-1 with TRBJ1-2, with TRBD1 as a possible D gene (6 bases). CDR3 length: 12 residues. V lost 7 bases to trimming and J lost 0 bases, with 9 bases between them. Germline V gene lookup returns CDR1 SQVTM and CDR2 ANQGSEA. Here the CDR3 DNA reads TGCAGCGGGGGACACCCTAACTATGGCTACACCTTC. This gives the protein CSGGHPNYGYTF. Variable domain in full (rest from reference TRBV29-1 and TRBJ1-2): SAVISQKPSRDICQRGTSLTIQCQVDSQVTMMFWYRQQPGQSLTLIATANQGSEATYESGFVIDKFPISRPNLTFSTLTVSNMSPEDSSIYLCSGGHPNYGYTFGSGTRLTVV.

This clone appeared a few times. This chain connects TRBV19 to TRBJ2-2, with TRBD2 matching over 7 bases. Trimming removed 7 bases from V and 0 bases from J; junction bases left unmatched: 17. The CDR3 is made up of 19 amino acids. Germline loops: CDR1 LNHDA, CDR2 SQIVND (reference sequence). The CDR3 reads CASTHMGLLAPANTGELFF. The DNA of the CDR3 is TGTGCCAGTACTCATATGGGGTTACTAGCGCCGGCGAACACCGGGGAGCTGTTTTTT.

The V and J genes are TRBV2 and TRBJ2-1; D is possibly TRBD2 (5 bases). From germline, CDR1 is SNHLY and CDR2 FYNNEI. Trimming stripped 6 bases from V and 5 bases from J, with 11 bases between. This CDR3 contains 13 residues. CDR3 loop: CASSLEGNNEQFF. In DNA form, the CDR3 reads TGTGCCAGCAGCTTAGAGGGTAACAATGAGCAGTTCTTC.

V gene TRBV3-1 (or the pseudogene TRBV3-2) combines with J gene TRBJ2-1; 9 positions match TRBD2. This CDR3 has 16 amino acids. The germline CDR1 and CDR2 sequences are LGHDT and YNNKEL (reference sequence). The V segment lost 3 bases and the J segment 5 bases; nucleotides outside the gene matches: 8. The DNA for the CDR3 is TGTGCCAGCAGCCACATGCGTTTAGCGGGAGACAATGAGCAGTTCTTC. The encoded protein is CASSHMRLAGDNEQFF.

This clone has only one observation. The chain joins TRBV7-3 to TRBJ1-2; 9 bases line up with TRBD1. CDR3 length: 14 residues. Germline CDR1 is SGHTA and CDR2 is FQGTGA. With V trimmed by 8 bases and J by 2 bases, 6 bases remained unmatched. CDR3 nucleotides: TGTGCCAGCTCCCCGGGACAGGGAAACTATGGCTACACCTTC. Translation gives CASSPGQGNYGYTF.

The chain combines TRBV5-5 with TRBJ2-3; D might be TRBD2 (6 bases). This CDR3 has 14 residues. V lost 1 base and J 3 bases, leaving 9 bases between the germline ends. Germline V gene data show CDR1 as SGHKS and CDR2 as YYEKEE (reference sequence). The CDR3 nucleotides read TGTGCCAGCAGCTTGCTCGCGGGAACAGATACGCAGTATTTT. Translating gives CASSLLAGTDTQYF.

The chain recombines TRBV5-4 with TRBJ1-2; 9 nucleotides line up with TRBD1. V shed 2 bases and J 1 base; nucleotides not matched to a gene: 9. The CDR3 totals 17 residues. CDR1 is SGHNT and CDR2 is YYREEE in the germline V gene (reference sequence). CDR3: CASSLPGQGGGNYGYTF. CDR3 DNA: TGTGCCAGCAGCTTACCGGGACAGGGAGGGGGTAACTATGGCTACACCTTC.

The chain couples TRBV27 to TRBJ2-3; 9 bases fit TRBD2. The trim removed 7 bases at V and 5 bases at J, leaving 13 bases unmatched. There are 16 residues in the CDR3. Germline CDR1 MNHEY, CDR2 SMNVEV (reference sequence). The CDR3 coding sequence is TGTGCCAGCACCCGGCGCGGGGGGGCCAGTATAGATACGCAGTATTTT. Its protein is CASTRRGGASIDTQYF.

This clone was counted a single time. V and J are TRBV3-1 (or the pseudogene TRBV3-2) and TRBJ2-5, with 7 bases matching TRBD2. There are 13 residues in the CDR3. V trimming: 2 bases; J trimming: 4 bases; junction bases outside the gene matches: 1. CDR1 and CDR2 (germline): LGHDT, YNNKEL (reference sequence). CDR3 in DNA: TGTGCCAGCAGCCAAAGCGGGGTAGAGACCCAGTACTTC. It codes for CASSQSGVETQYF.

The CDR3 loop reads CASSYGGRSTDTQYF. The CDR3 nucleotides are TGTGCCAGCAGTTACGGAGGTAGATCAACAGATACGCAGTATTTT. The chain uses TRBV6-5 and TRBJ2-3; possible D gene TRBD2, 5 bases. The CDR3 covers 15 residues. Deletions cut 2 bases from V and 3 bases from J, with 12 bases between. Germline values: CDR1 MNHEY, CDR2 SVGAGI.

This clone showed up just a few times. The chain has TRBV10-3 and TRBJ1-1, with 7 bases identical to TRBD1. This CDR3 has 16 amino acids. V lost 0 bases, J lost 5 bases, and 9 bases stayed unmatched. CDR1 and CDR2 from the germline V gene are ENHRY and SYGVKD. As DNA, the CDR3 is TGTGCCATCAGTGAGTCGGCGGGGCCAGGGGGAACTGAAGCTTTCTTT. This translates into CAISESAGPGGTEAFF.

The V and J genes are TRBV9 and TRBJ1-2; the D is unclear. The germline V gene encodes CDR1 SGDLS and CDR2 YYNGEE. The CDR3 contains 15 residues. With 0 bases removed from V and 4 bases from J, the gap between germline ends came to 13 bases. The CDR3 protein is CASSVVPGSGYGYTF. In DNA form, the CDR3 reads TGTGCCAGCAGCGTAGTGCCTGGTAGTGGCTATGGCTACACCTTC.

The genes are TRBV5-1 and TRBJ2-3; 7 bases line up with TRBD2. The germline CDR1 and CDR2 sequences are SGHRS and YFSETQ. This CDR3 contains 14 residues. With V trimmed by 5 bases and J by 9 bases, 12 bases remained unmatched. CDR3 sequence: CASSFDTEGGTQYF. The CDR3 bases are TGCGCCAGCAGTTTCGACACAGAGGGAGGGACGCAGTATTTT.

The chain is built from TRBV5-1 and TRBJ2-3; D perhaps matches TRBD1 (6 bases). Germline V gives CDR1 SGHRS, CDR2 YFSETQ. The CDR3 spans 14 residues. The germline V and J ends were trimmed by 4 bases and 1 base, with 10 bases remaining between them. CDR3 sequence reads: CASSPRQGTDTQYF. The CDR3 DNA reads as TGCGCCAGCAGCCCAAGACAGGGCACAGATACGCAGTATTTT. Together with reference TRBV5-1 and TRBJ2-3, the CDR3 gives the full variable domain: KAGVTQTPRYLIKTRGQQVTLSCSPISGHRSVSWYQQTPGQGLQFLFEYFSETQRNKGNFPGRFSGRQFSNSRSEMNVSTLELGDSALYLCASSPRQGTDTQYFGPGTRLTVL.

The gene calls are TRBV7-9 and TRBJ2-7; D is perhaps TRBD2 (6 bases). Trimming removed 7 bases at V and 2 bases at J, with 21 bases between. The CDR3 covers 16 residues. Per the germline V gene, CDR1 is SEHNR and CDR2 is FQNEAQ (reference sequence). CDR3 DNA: TGTGCCAGCACGCGGTTTAGAGGACTAACGACCTACGAGCAGTACTTC. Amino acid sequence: CASTRFRGLTTYEQYF.

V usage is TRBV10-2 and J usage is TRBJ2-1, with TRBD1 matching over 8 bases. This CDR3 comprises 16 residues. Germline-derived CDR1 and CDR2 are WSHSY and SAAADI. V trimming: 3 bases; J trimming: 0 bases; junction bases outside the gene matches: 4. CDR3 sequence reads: CASSEHRGSSYNEQFF. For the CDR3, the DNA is TGCGCCAGCAGTGAACACAGGGGGAGCTCCTACAATGAGCAGTTCTTC.

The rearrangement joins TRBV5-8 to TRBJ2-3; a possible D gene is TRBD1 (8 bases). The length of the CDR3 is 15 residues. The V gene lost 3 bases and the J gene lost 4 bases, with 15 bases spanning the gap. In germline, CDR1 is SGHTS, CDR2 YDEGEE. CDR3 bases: TGTGCCAGCAGCTCCGGACAGGGAGGGGCAGATACGCAGTATTTT. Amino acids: CASSSGQGGADTQYF. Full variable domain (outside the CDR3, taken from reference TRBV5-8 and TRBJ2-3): EAGVTQSPTHLIKTRGQQATLRCSPISGHTSVYWYQQALGLGLQFLLWYDEGEERNRGNFPPRFSGRQFPNYSSELNVNALELEDSALYLCASSSGQGGADTQYFGPGTRLTVL.

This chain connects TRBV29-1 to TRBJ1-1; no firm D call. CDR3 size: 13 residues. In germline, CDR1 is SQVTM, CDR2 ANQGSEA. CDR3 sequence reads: CSAGEGRGTEAFF. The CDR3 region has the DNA TGCAGTGCCGGTGAAGGTCGAGGGACTGAAGCTTTCTTT.

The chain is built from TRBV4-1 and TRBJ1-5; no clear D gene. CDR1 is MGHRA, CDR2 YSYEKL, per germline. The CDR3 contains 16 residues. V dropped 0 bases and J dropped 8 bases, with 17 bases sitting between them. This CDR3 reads CASSQDVGSKAEPQHF. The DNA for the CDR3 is TGCGCCAGCAGCCAAGACGTCGGGAGCAAGGCAGAGCCCCAGCATTTT.

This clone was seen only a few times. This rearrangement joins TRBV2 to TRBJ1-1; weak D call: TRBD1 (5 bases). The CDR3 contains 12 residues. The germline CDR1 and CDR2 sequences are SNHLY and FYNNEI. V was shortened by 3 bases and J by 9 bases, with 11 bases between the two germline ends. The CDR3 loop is CASSDLRVQAFF. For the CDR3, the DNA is TGTGCCAGCAGTGATCTCAGGGTTCAAGCTTTCTTT.

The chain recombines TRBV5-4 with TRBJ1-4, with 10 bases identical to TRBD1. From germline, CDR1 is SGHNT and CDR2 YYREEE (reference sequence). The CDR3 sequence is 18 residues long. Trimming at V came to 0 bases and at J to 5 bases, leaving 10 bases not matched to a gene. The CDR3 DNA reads TGTGCCAGCAGCTTGGGACAGGGGGCTGGTCGGTCAAATGAAAAACTGTTTTTT. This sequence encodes CASSLGQGAGRSNEKLFF.

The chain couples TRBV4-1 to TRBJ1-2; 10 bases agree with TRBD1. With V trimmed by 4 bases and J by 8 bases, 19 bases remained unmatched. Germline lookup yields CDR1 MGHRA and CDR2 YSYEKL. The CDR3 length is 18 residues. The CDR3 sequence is CASSRFGLTGTGDFGYTF. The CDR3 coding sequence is TGCGCCAGCAGCCGATTTGGACTGACCGGGACAGGGGATTTCGGCTACACCTTC.

For the CDR3, the DNA is TGTGCCAGCAGCGCCCTCGGGACAGAGGAGGGCTACACCTTC. It translates to CASSALGTEEGYTF. This chain links TRBV9 with TRBJ1-2; 7 nucleotides align to TRBD1. There are 14 residues in the CDR3. Germline V gene lookup returns CDR1 SGDLS and CDR2 YYNGEE. V gave up 3 bases and J gave up 8 bases; unmatched junction bases: 10.